Following are 22 T cell receptor beta chains from one sample sequenced in a study of T cells in Graves' hyperthyroidism and ophthalmopathy. There were TCR beta CDR3 regions amplified from RNA transcripts. First-round RT-PCR targeting the TCR CDR3 was performed with the HTBI primer set. TCRdb independently ran MiXCR on the multiplex PCR reads; one entry per CDR3 protein. The sample consists of fewer than 350,000 distinct CDR3 sequences, over 15% of them appearing once. Sequenced: blood. The source of these receptors is a woman aged 40 to 50 with Graves' ophthalmopathy.

This clonotype was detected ten times or more. The gene calls are TRBV6-1 and TRBJ2-7; D unresolved. Per the germline V gene, CDR1 is MNHNS and CDR2 is SASEGT. Trimming shortened V by 8 bases and J by 2 bases, and 13 bases separated the two germline ends. CDR3 size: 13 residues. CDR3 in amino acids: CASGTGPTYEQYF. CDR3 bases: TGTGCCAGCGGCACCGGGCCAACCTACGAGCAGTACTTC.

This clonotype was seen ten or more times. This rearrangement joins TRBV7-2 to TRBJ2-7; 11 bases fit TRBD2. Germline V gene data show CDR1 as SGHTA and CDR2 as FQGNSA. V trimming: 1 base; J trimming: 7 bases; junction bases outside the gene matches: 3. This CDR3 has 14 amino acids. CDR3 sequence (DNA): TGTGCCAGCAGCTTAGGTAGCGGGAGGGGGGAGCAGTACTTC. Translation: CASSLGSGRGEQYF.

The gene calls are TRBV29-1 and TRBJ2-7, with 8 bases fitting TRBD1. The CDR3 spans 12 residues. Germline V lookup: CDR1 SQVTM, CDR2 ANQGSEA. Trimming cost V 6 bases and J 5 bases; bases outside gene matches: 6. In DNA form, the CDR3 reads TGCAGCGTGGGACAGGAAAGGAACGAGCAGTACTTC. Amino acids: CSVGQERNEQYF.

This clonotype was seen many times. V is TRBV28 and J is TRBJ1-1; D unclear. The germline V gene encodes CDR1 MDHEN and CDR2 SYDVKM. The CDR3 extends over 14 amino acids. Trimming removed 5 bases from V and 3 bases from J, with 13 bases in between. DNA for the CDR3: TGTGCCAGCAGTCCTCTTCGGGCCGACACTGAAGCTTTCTTT. Residues: CASSPLRADTEAFF.

This clonotype has ten or more counts. This sequence joins TRBV4-1 and TRBJ2-7, with 12 bases fitting TRBD2. Losses at the gene ends were 0 bases for V and 2 bases for J; bases not matched to a gene: 5. The CDR3 runs to 17 residues. The germline CDR1 and CDR2 sequences are MGHRA and YSYEKL. CDR3 DNA: TGCGCCAGCAGCCAAGAGGCTAGCGGGAGGGACCCCTACGAGCAGTACTTC. This codes for CASSQEASGRDPYEQYF.

This clonotype was seen a handful of times. The chain uses TRBV7-2 and TRBJ1-1; 10 bases align to TRBD1. Trimming took 5 bases from V and 5 from J; bases not matched to a gene: 8. The CDR3 is 15 amino acids. Germline V gene data show CDR1 as SGHTA and CDR2 as FQGNSA. The CDR3: CASSRRQGAPTEAFF. In nucleotides, the CDR3 is TGTGCCAGCAGCCGTCGACAGGGGGCGCCTACTGAAGCTTTCTTT.

This clonotype was counted at least ten times. The chain combines TRBV30 with TRBJ2-7; 8 nucleotides agree with TRBD1. Germline lookup yields CDR1 GTSNPN and CDR2 SVGIG (reference sequence). The V segment lost 0 bases and the J segment 8 bases; nucleotides outside the gene matches: 9. The CDR3 spans 14 residues. Here the CDR3 reads CAWSVLVTGEKQYF. In DNA, the CDR3 is TGTGCCTGGAGTGTTCTAGTGACAGGGGAAAAGCAGTACTTC.

This sequence joins TRBV6-1 and TRBJ2-7, with D perhaps TRBD1 or TRBD2 (6 bases each). V was shortened by 0 bases and J by 6 bases, with 12 bases between the two germline ends. CDR3 length: 14 amino acids. Germline V gene sequence: CDR1 MNHNS, CDR2 SASEGT. CDR3 bases: TGTGCCAGCAGTGAAGCGGTACAGGGAGGCGAGCAGTACTTC. It codes for CASSEAVQGGEQYF.

V gene TRBV4-2 combines with J gene TRBJ2-5; D may be TRBD2 (5 bases). CDR3 size: 15 residues. Germline assignment: CDR1 LGHNA and CDR2 YNFKEQ. V dropped 1 base and J dropped 4 bases, with 13 bases sitting between them. The CDR3 spells CASSQAEGWAETQYF. CDR3 sequence (DNA): TGTGCCAGCAGCCAAGCTGAGGGATGGGCAGAGACCCAGTACTTC.

This clonotype was seen at least ten times. This sequence joins TRBV4-1 and TRBJ2-7; D is perhaps TRBD1 (6 bases). This CDR3 has 13 amino acids. V shed 3 bases and J shed 3 bases, with 9 bases lying between them. Germline assignment: CDR1 MGHRA and CDR2 YSYEKL. CDR3 coding DNA: TGCGCCAGCAGCCAGGACAGATTCTACGAGCAGTACTTC. Translation: CASSQDRFYEQYF.

The chain uses TRBV5-1 and TRBJ1-1; 8 nucleotides agree with TRBD1. In germline, CDR1 is SGHRS, CDR2 YFSETQ. The CDR3 spans 13 residues. V gave up 7 bases and J gave up 1 base; unmatched junction bases: 3. CDR3 sequence: CASRTGRNTEAFF. The CDR3 nucleotides read TGCGCCAGCCGGACAGGGCGGAACACTGAAGCTTTCTTT.

There are many counts of this clonotype. The chain couples TRBV6-1 to TRBJ2-7, with TRBD1 identical over 8 bases. Germline-derived CDR1 and CDR2 are MNHNS and SASEGT. The CDR3 loop spans 15 amino acids. The V segment lost 1 base and the J segment 2 bases; nucleotides outside the gene matches: 4. CDR3 amino acids: CASSEGQGFTYEQYF. DNA for the CDR3: TGTGCCAGCAGTGAAGGACAGGGGTTTACCTACGAGCAGTACTTC.

This clonotype has just a few counts. This rearrangement joins TRBV18 to TRBJ1-5; 10 nucleotides match TRBD1. V lost 5 bases and J lost 2; bases outside the gene matches: 9. CDR3 length: 17 amino acids. Germline lookup yields CDR1 KGHSH and CDR2 LQKENI. The CDR3 DNA reads as TGTGCCAGCTCAGCTGGGACAGGGGATGGGGGCAATCAGCCCCAGCATTTT. This codes for CASSAGTGDGGNQPQHF.

This clonotype was detected many times. The gene calls are TRBV25-1 and TRBJ2-5, with TRBD1 as a possible D gene (6 bases). The CDR3 consists of 16 residues. Germline assignment: CDR1 MGHDK and CDR2 SYGVNS. Trimming took off 3 bases at V and 3 bases at J, with 17 bases between the two ends. This CDR3 reads CASSEDVIQGKETQYF. Written as DNA, the CDR3 is TGTGCCAGCAGTGAGGATGTTATTCAGGGGAAAGAGACCCAGTACTTC.

Ten or more counts support this clonotype. This chain joins TRBV27 and TRBJ2-7, with TRBD1 matching 11 bases. Germline CDR1 is MNHEY and CDR2 is SMNVEV (reference sequence). V lost 4 bases to trimming and J lost 6 bases; unmatched junction nucleotides: 8. The CDR3 loop spans 15 amino acids. CDR3 coding DNA: TGTGCCAGCAGTTCCACTCGGGACAGGGGGATCGAGCAGTACTTC. Translated: CASSSTRDRGIEQYF.

This clonotype was picked up many times. The rearrangement joins TRBV30 to TRBJ2-2, with 10 bases that match TRBD2. From germline, CDR1 is GTSNPN and CDR2 SVGIG (reference sequence). There are 18 residues in the CDR3. V shed 0 bases and J 3 bases; nucleotides not matched to a gene: 10. CDR3 protein: CAWSVIASGSLYTGELFF. The CDR3 DNA reads as TGTGCCTGGAGTGTAATAGCTAGCGGGAGCCTCTACACCGGGGAGCTGTTTTTT. The variable domain in full, with the rest retrieved from reference TRBV30 and TRBJ2-2, is SQTIHQWPATLVQPVGSPLSLECTVEGTSNPNLYWYRQAAGRGLQLLFYSVGIGQISSEVPQNLSASRPQDRQFILSSKKLLLSDSGFYLCAWSVIASGSLYTGELFFGEGSRLTVL.

This clonotype was observed at least ten times. J is TRBJ2-4 and V is TRBV6-1; D remains ambiguous. The CDR3 length is 14 residues. The germline V gene has CDR1 MNHNS and CDR2 SASEGT. Trimming took off 6 bases at V and 2 bases at J, with 11 bases between the two ends. The CDR3 DNA reads as TGTGCCAGCAGCGGCCTCCCCCCCAAAAACATTCAGTACTTC. Its translation: CASSGLPPKNIQYF.

The rearrangement links TRBV19 to TRBJ2-7, with D possibly matching TRBD2 (5 bases). Germline V gene sequence: CDR1 LNHDA, CDR2 SQIVND (reference sequence). Trimming pared 5 bases from V and 1 base from J, leaving 21 bases between. The CDR3 is made up of 17 amino acids. This chain's CDR3 is CASSGLGRVGRSYEQYF. The CDR3 DNA is TGTGCCAGTAGTGGACTCGGACGGGTAGGGCGGTCCTACGAGCAGTACTTC.

This clonotype was seen ten or more times. This rearrangement joins TRBV29-1 to TRBJ1-2, with D tentatively TRBD1 (5 bases). Germline V gene data show CDR1 as SQVTM and CDR2 as ANQGSEA. V was shortened by 5 bases and J by 3 bases, with 19 bases between the two germline ends. The CDR3 sequence is 15 residues long. The DNA of the CDR3 is TGCAGCGTTCCAGAAGGGGTTTTTCGAGACTATGGCTACACCTTC. Amino acids: CSVPEGVFRDYGYTF. The complete variable domain, with remaining parts taken from reference TRBV29-1 and TRBJ1-2, reads SAVISQKPSRDICQRGTSLTIQCQVDSQVTMMFWYRQQPGQSLTLIATANQGSEATYESGFVIDKFPISRPNLTFSTLTVSNMSPEDSSIYLCSVPEGVFRDYGYTFGSGTRLTVV.

Ten or more counts support this clonotype. The rearrangement uses TRBV3-1 and TRBJ2-5; TRBD2 aligns across 7 bases. The CDR3 sequence is 17 residues long. Germline V gives CDR1 LGHDT, CDR2 YNNKEL (reference sequence). Trimming cost V 0 bases and J 4 bases; bases outside gene matches: 11. The CDR3 bases are TGTGCCAGCAGCCAAGATGTTGGGAGGGATCAGGGAGAGACCCAGTACTTC. Its translation is CASSQDVGRDQGETQYF.

This clonotype occurred many times. V usage is TRBV5-1 and J usage is TRBJ1-1; D may be TRBD1 (5 bases). CDR1 is SGHRS, CDR2 YFSETQ, per germline. CDR3 length equals 14 residues. The germline V and J ends were trimmed by 4 bases and 5 bases, with 15 bases remaining between them. The CDR3 protein is CASSPQDSKTEAFF. In DNA form, the CDR3 reads TGCGCCAGCAGCCCGCAAGACAGTAAAACTGAAGCTTTCTTT.

This clonotype was recorded at least ten times. The V gene is TRBV2, the J gene TRBJ2-7; 10 bases are shared with TRBD2. The germline CDR1 and CDR2 sequences are SNHLY and FYNNEI. Unmatched junction bases numbered 4, after V lost 2 bases and J lost 3 bases. The CDR3 has 15 residues. This CDR3 is CASSEFLAGDYEQYF. DNA for the CDR3: TGTGCCAGCAGTGAATTTCTAGCGGGAGACTACGAGCAGTACTTC.